Sequencing of this T cell receptor (beta chain) was carried out in a study of vaccination and CD4 T cells after COVID-19. Study summary: Stimuli were overlapping spike peptide pools of SARS-CoV-2 and three common cold coronaviruses (HCoV-NL63, HCoV-OC43, HCoV-229E).

Points on this clonotype: As yet, its antigen is unknown.

The CDR3 runs 14 residues. Germline V gene data show CDR1 as KGHDR and CDR2 as SFDVKD. V lost 2 bases to trimming and J lost 5 bases, with 12 bases between them. Treatment defined: roughly nine-day PBMC culture with coronavirus spike peptide pools or control peptides (ViraFEST assay). Oncomine TCR Beta short-read sequencing was applied to DNA from cultured CD4+ T cells. TCRdb redid the calling of the PCR reads with MiXCR, one entry per CDR3 protein. The sample carries about 9,100 distinct CDR3 sequences, over 60% recorded once. This sequence originates from a human donor who had recovered from COVID-19. The rearrangement links TRBV24-1 to TRBJ2-7, with TRBD2 as a possible D gene (5 bases). Sequenced: CD4+ T cells from blood, cultured in vitro. DNA of the CDR3: TGTGCCACCAGTGATTCCGGGATGGTCCACGAGCAGTACTTC. This translates into CATSDSGMVHEQYF.